The clone carrying this T cell receptor (beta chain) showed up many times. Antigen specificity is unknown. The data were taken from a study of response to subunit inactivated influenza vaccine. Study observations and caveats: The authors proposed limited new T cell recruitment per seasonal influenza vaccination.

TCRdb re-derived calls from the RT-PCR reads in MiXCR, one entry per CDR3 protein. The sample includes about 650,000 distinct CDR3 sequences, around 13% of them seen just once. The CDR3 totals 12 residues. The germline V and J ends were trimmed by 3 bases and 3 bases, with 4 bases remaining between them. CDR1 and CDR2 from the germline V gene are KGHSH and LQKENI. The TCR was taken from a man between 50 and 59 years old who received an inactivated influenza vaccine. The chain is built from TRBV18 and TRBJ2-3; D remains ambiguous. The sample was PBMCs from blood, taken 14 to 15 days before vaccination. DNA of the CDR3: TGTGCCAGCTCACCGAGTACAGATACGCAGTATTTT. Translation gives CASSPSTDTQYF.